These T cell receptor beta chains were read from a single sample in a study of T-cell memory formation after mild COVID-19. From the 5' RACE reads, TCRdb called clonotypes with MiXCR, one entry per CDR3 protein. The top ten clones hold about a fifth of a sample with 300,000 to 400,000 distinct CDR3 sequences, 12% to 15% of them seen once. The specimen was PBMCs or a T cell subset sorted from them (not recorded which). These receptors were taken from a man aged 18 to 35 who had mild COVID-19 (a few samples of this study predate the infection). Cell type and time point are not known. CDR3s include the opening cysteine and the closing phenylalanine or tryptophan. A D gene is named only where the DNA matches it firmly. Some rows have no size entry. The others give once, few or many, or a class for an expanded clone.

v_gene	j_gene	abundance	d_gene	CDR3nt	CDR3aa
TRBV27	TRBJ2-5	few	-	TGTGCCAGCAGGCTGGGCGGGGAAAAAGAGACCCAGTACTTC	CASRLGGEKETQYF
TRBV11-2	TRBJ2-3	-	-	TGTGCCAGCAGCTTTGCCGATGATACGCAGTATTTT	CASSFADDTQYF
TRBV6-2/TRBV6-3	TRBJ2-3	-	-	TGTGCCAGCAGATACGGCCGGGGCACAGATACGCAGTATTTT	CASRYGRGTDTQYF
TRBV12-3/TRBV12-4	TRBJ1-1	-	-	TGTGCCAGCCAGCCCCAGGGAACTGAAGCTTTCTTT	CASQPQGTEAFF
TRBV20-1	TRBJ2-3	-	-	TGCAGTGCTACCTTAGGGGATACGCAGTATTTT	CSATLGDTQYF
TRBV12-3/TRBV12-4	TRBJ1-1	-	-	TGTGCCAGCATAAAATTCTTGGAGGAAAAGGCTTTCTTT	CASIKFLEEKAFF
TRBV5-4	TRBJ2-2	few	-	TGTGCCAGCAGCCCTCTAGGGTTTAACACCGGGGAGCTGTTTTTT	CASSPLGFNTGELFF
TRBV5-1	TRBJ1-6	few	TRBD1	TGCGCCAGCAGCTTGGAGGGACAGGGGTATTCACCCCTCCACTTT	CASSLEGQGYSPLHF
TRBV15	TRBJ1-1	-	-	TGTGCCACCAGCAGAGAGAGGGGCCGGACTGAAGCTTTCTTT	CATSRERGRTEAFF
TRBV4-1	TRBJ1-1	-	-	TGCGCCAGCAGCCAAGATTCGGGGGCGAGCACTGAAGCTTTCTTT	CASSQDSGASTEAFF
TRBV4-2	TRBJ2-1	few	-	TGTGCCAGCAGCCCCGAGACTAGGAGCCTCAACTTC	CASSPETRSLNF
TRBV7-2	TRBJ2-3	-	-	TGTGCCAGCAGCTTAGTGAGGCGTTCGGGCCCAGATACGCAGTATTTT	CASSLVRRSGPDTQYF
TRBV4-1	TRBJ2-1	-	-	TGCGCCAGCAGCCAAGGAGCTACGGAGCAGTTCTTC	CASSQGATEQFF
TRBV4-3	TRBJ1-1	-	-	TGCGCCAGCAGCCCCGGACAGAGCGGACAGTTGAACACTGAAGCTTTCTTT	CASSPGQSGQLNTEAFF
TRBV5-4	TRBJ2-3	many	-	TGTGCCAGCAGCTTGCCTCAGAACCCAGATACGCAGTATTTT	CASSLPQNPDTQYF
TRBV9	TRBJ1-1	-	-	TGTGCCAGCAGCGTAGAGGCCGGTCGGACTGAAGCTTTCTTT	CASSVEAGRTEAFF
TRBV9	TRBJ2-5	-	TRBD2	TGTGCCAGCAGCGTTCAGCGGGGGGCCGAGACCCAGTACTTC	CASSVQRGAETQYF
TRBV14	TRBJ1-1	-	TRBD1	TGTGCCAGCAGCCACCCGGACAGGGTGCGGAGCACTGAAGCTTTCTTT	CASSHPDRVRSTEAFF
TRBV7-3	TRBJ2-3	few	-	TGTGCCAGCAGCCGAGCGGGTTCACCGGATACGCAGTATTTT	CASSRAGSPDTQYF
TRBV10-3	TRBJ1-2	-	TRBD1	TGTGCCATCAGTGTACCAGGGGGCAGGTATGGCTACACCTTC	CAISVPGGRYGYTF
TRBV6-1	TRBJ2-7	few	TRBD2	TGTGCCAGCAGTGACCCGGGACTAGCGACCTACGAGCAGTACTTC	CASSDPGLATYEQYF
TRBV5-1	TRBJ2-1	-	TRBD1	TGCGCCAGCAGCATACGAGGGACAGACCTATACAATGAGCAGTTCTTC	CASSIRGTDLYNEQFF
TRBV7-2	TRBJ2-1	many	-	TGTGCCAGCAGATCCGTGAGGGGAAATGAGCAGTTCTTC	CASRSVRGNEQFF
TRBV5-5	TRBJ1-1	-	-	TGTGCCAGCAGCTTGGCCGGCAACATGAACACTGAAGCTTTCTTT	CASSLAGNMNTEAFF
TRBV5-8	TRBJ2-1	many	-	TGTGCCAGCAGCTTACTTCTATCCGGAGCGTTCTTC	CASSLLLSGAFF
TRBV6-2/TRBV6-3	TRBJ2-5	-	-	TGTGCCAGCAGTTACTTCGGGGGAGAGGTGGGGACCCAGTACTTC	CASSYFGGEVGTQYF
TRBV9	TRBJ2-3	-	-	TGTGCCAGCAGCCCCTACTCGGCGGTGGTCACAGATACGCAGTATTTT	CASSPYSAVVTDTQYF
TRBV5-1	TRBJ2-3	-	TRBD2	TGCGCCAGCAGCGTGGGACTAGCGTTAACAGATACGCAGTATTTT	CASSVGLALTDTQYF
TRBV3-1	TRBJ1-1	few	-	TGTGCCAGCACCCAGCGGAGGGACGGCGAGAACACTGAAGCTTTCTTT	CASTQRRDGENTEAFF
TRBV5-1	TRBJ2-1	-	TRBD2	TGCGCCAGCAGCTCGCGGGGGGCCACCTACAATGAGCAGTTCTTC	CASSSRGATYNEQFF
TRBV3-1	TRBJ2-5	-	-	TGTGCCAGCAGCCAACTGACAGGTGCCCAAGAGACCCAGTACTTC	CASSQLTGAQETQYF
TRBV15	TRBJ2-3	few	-	TGTGCCACCAGCAGCGGGGGCTCCCCAGATACGCAGTATTTT	CATSSGGSPDTQYF
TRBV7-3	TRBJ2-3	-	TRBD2	TGTGCCAGCAGCCCCGGTGCGGGAGGCGCCCAAGATACGCAGTATTTT	CASSPGAGGAQDTQYF
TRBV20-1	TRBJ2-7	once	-	TGCAGTGCTAGGGAGGGACTCTTGGACGAGCAGTACTTC	CSAREGLLDEQYF
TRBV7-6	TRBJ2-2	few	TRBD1	TGTGCCAGCAGCAACCTGGACAGGGAGAACACCGGGGAGCTGTTTTTT	CASSNLDRENTGELFF
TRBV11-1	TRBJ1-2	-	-	TGTGCCAGCAGCCGCATGCGGGGCCTGCCGGATTTC	CASSRMRGLPDF
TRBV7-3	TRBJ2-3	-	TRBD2	TGTGCCAGCAGCTTAACTGGAAGCGGGGGCGCAGATACGCAGTATTTT	CASSLTGSGGADTQYF
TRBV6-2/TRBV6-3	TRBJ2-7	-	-	TGTGCCAGCAGGCCTCCCGGGACTCTCAACTCCTACGAGCAGTACTTC	CASRPPGTLNSYEQYF
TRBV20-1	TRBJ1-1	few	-	TGCAGTGCTAGAGGGTCCACTGAAGCTTTCTTT	CSARGSTEAFF
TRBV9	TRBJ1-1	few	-	TGTGCCAGCAGCGTAGGAGGAAGGGGCTTCACTGAAGCTTTCTTT	CASSVGGRGFTEAFF
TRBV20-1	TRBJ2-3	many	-	TGCAGTGCCCTACGGACGCCACACGCAACAGATACGCAGTATTTT	CSALRTPHATDTQYF
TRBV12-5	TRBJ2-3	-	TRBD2	TGTGCTAGTGGTTCCCCGGCGGGGGGGCCAGATACGCAGTATTTT	CASGSPAGGPDTQYF
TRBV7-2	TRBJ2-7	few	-	TGTGCCAGCAGCTCCGGGACAACCTTCTACGAGCAGTACTTC	CASSSGTTFYEQYF
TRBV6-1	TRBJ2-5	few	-	TGTGCCAGCAGTGAATTGGGGGAGCGGAGGGCCCAAGAGACCCAGTACTTC	CASSELGERRAQETQYF
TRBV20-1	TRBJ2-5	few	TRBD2	TGCAGTGCTGGAGGGACTAGCGGGGTAGAGACCCAGTACTTC	CSAGGTSGVETQYF
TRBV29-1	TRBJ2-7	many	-	TGCAGCGTCCGATCTCCGGGTAGGGACGAGCAGTACTTC	CSVRSPGRDEQYF
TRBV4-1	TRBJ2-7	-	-	TGCGCCAGCAGCCTAATGGTGGTGCGGGACGAGCAGTACTTC	CASSLMVVRDEQYF
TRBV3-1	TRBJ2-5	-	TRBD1	TGTGCCAGCAGCCACAGGGGGCAAGAGACCCAGTACTTC	CASSHRGQETQYF
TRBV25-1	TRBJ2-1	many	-	TGTGCCAGCAGTGCCGCACCAGGGGATCGGAATGAGCAGTTCTTC	CASSAAPGDRNEQFF
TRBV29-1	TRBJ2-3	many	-	TGCAGCGTTGCCCCAGCGGCTCGGGATACGCAGTATTTT	CSVAPAARDTQYF
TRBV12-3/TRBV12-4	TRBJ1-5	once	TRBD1	TGTGCCAGCAGTTTGGGGGACAGTTATCAGCCCCAGCATTTT	CASSLGDSYQPQHF
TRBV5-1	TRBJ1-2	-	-	TGCGCCAGCAGCGGGGGCGGACGGTATGGCTACACCTTC	CASSGGGRYGYTF
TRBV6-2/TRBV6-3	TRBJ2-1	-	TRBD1	TGTGCCAGCAGCAACTCGGGGACAGGGGGCTGGAATGAGCAGTTCTTC	CASSNSGTGGWNEQFF
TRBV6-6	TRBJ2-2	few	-	TGTGCCAGCAGTTCCTATGGGACCGGGGAGCTGTTTTTT	CASSSYGTGELFF
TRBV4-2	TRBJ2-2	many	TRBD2	TGTGCCAGCAGCCTATCTAGCGGGGGGGATATGAACACCGGGGAGCTGTTTTTT	CASSLSSGGDMNTGELFF
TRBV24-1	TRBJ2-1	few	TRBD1	TGTGCCACCAGTGATCAATGGACAGGGGCCTACAATGAGCAGTTCTTC	CATSDQWTGAYNEQFF
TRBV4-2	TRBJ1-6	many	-	TGTGCCAGCAGCCCGAGCCGGGGGCTGGGATCACCCCTCCACTTT	CASSPSRGLGSPLHF
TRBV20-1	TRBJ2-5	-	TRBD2	TGCAGTGCTAGTAGCGGGGGGCAAGAGACCCAGTACTTC	CSASSGGQETQYF
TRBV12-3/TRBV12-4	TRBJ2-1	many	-	TGTGCCAGCAGGAGCGCGTACAATGAGCAGTTCTTC	CASRSAYNEQFF